This T cell receptor (beta chain) was observed in a study of OX40 agonist ivuxolimab in advanced cancers. At the level of the whole study: The costimulatory receptor OX40 (CD134) was targeted by ivuxolimab, a fully human IgG2 agonistic monoclonal antibody. A male proportion of 75% to 85% and a mean age of 60 years, ranging from 23 to 79, were recorded for the dose-escalation cohort. Intravenous ivuxolimab was administered to patients every 2 weeks at six dose levels: 0.01, 0.1, 0.3, 1.5, 3 and 10 mg/kg. Patients were allowed to have had prior anti-PD-1, anti-PD-L1 or anti-CTLA-4 therapy, and approximately 37% of the dose-escalation patients had been treated with checkpoint inhibitors. The purpose of peripheral TCRbeta sequencing was to test whether ivuxolimab changed TCR sequence diversity and led to clonal T-cell expansion. The paper covers the monotherapy dose-escalation part of the phase I ivuxolimab trial, which included N ≈ 50 patients. Among the roughly 54 dose-escalation patients, about 19 had hepatocellular carcinoma, approximately 15 melanoma, 9 renal cell carcinoma and 9 head and neck cancer. Partial responses occurred in three dose-escalation patients: two with cutaneous melanoma and one with hepatocellular carcinoma. Summary of the overall study and its limitations: On average, CD8+ T cells showed more expanded clones than CD4+ T cells after ivuxolimab. The antigen specificity of the peripheral T cells that underwent clonal expansion was not determined. Low levels of normalized T-cell clonal expansion were also seen in some patients who did not respond. At doses of 0.1 to 3.0 mg/kg, clonal expansion of both CD4+ and CD8+ blood T cells was observed from baseline to week 6. In partial responders in the 0.1-3.0 mg/kg groups, normalized peripheral clonal expansion was found to be among the lowest, especially among CD8+ T cells.

Remarks on this clone: Its antigen has not been determined. No much larger clonotype is one base removed from it; base qualities were not supplied.

The trial excluded patients who had a history of autoimmune disease or who were on systemic immunosuppression. Peripheral blood for TCR sequencing was collected from all dose cohorts at baseline, on cycle 4 day 1, and on cycle 7 day 1. Samples came from an open-label, multicenter, first-in-human phase I dose-escalation trial of ivuxolimab. Adults with locally advanced or metastatic head and neck squamous cell, hepatocellular, melanoma or renal cell carcinoma were enrolled in the trial. CD4+ and CD8+ T cells were sorted separately from peripheral blood before TCR sequencing. For sequencing of the TCRbeta CDR3 region, genomic DNA was extracted from the sorted cells. The immunoSEQ Assay was used for sequencing of TCRbeta CDR3 regions. TCRdb re-hosts the immuneACCESS table, in-frame sequences only. Its copies lack some clones; in the studies checked, an unresolved V gene accounts for under half of them, and the cause for the rest is not known. Present in this sample are tens of thousands of clones, roughly 76% of which were seen just once. The leading ten clones occupy 15% to 20% of the sample.

A distance of 10 bases separates the germline ends of V and J, which lose 1 base and 7 bases respectively. The CDR3 numbers 12 residues from cysteine through phenylalanine. Solely the CDR3 DNA is kept, with 36 bases framed from the first base. The germline V gene (reference sequence) specifies GTSNPN as CDR1 and SVGIG as CDR2. The material was CD4+ or CD8+ T cells sorted from blood, obtained in a trial of the OX40 agonist ivuxolimab. This receptor was identified in an adult with an advanced solid tumor such as melanoma, head and neck, liver or kidney cancer. The receptor chain draws on TRBV30 and TRBJ1-1; the D gene remains uncertain. The CDR3 region has the sequence CAWSGDLIEAFF. Here is the DNA: TGTGCCTGGAGTGGAGACCTGATTGAAGCTTTCTTT.